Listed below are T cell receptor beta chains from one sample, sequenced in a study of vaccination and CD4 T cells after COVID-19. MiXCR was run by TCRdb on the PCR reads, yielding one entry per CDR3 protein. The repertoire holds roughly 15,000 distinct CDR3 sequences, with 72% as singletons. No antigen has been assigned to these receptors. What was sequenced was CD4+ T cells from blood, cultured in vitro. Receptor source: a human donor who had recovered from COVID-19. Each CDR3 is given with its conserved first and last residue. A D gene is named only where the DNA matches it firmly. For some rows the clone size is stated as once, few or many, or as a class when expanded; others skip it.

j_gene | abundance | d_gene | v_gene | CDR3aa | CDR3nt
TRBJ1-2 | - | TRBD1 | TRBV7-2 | CASSLTGGYGYTF | TGTGCCAGCAGCTTAACAGGGGGCTATGGCTACACCTTC
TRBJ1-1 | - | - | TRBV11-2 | CASRRDYRVTEAFF | TGTGCCAGCAGACGCGATTACAGGGTTACTGAAGCTTTCTTT
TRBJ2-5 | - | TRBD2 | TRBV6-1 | CASRDVAGADETQYF | TGTGCCAGCAGGGACGTAGCGGGAGCTGATGAGACCCAGTACTTC
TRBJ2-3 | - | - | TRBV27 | CASSLLATTDTQYF | TGTGCCAGCAGCCTACTAGCAACCACAGATACGCAGTATTTT
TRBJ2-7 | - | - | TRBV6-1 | CASRRTGVYEQYF | TGTGCCAGCAGGCGCACCGGGGTCTACGAGCAGTACTTC
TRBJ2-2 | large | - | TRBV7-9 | CASSRSVSGELFF | TGTGCCAGCAGCAGGAGCGTATCCGGGGAGCTGTTTTTT
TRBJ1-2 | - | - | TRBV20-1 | CSALRGGYTF | TGCAGTGCTTTAAGGGGGGGCTACACCTTC
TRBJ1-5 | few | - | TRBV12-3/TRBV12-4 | CASSHWGGGEFQPQHF | TGTGCCAGCAGCCATTGGGGTGGGGGGGAGTTTCAGCCCCAGCATTTT
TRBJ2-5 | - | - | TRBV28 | CASSTISGGRETQYF | TGTGCCAGCAGTACCATTTCCGGGGGGCGGGAGACCCAGTACTTC
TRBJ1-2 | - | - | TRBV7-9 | CASSSSSYYGYTF | TGTGCCAGCAGCTCTTCTTCTTACTATGGCTACACCTTC
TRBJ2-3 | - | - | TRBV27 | CASSPGAGLTGSDTQYF | TGTGCCAGCAGTCCGGGGGCGGGGTTGACGGGGTCAGATACGCAGTATTTT
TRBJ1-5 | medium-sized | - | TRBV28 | CASSPPHSNQPQHF | TGTGCCAGCAGTCCCCCTCATAGCAATCAGCCCCAGCATTTT
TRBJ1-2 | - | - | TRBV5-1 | CASSGTNTRGGYTF | TGCGCCAGCAGCGGGACCAACACCAGGGGTGGCTACACCTTC
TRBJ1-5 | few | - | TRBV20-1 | CSASLGGALWDQPQHF | TGCAGTGCTAGCCTTGGGGGGGCCCTATGGGATCAGCCCCAGCATTTT
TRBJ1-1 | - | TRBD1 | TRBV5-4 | CASSFRSRGPGTEAFF | TGTGCCAGCAGCTTTCGATCCAGGGGGCCGGGCACTGAAGCTTTCTTT
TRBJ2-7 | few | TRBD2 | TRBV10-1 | CARRERELRYEQYF | TGCGCCAGACGAGAGCGGGAACTACGCTACGAGCAGTACTTC
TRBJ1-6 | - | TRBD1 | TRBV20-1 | CSANMPWDRGSLGSPLHF | TGCAGTGCCAACATGCCTTGGGACAGGGGGTCTTTAGGTTCACCCCTCCACTTT
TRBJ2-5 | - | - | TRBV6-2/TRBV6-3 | CASSYSFRVGETQYF | TGTGCCAGCAGTTACTCGTTCAGGGTAGGAGAGACCCAGTACTTC
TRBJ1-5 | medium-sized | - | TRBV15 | CATSRVPSSVEPQHF | TGTGCCACCAGCAGAGTGCCGTCCTCCGTGGAGCCCCAGCATTTT
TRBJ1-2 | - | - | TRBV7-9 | CASGTGAYGYTF | TGTGCCAGCGGCACCGGGGCCTATGGCTACACCTTC
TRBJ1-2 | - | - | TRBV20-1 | CSAAPGGDYGYTF | TGCAGTGCTGCGCCGGGGGGCGACTATGGCTACACCTTC